Presented here are 22 T cell receptor beta chains from one specimen sequenced in a study of shared clonotypes between healthy human individuals. Sequencing used immunoSEQ multiplex PCR; TCRdb keeps in-frame clones, though not all of them. The sample records roughly 1,500,000 clones, 95% to 99% being singletons. The sequenced sample was naive CD4+ T cells sorted from blood. Subset indicated: CD45RA+ positively selected. Receptor source: a man younger than 45 in good health.

The chain couples TRBV2 to TRBJ1-2; D is ambiguous. This CDR3 region has 11 residues. The V end was cut by 2 bases, the J end by 8 bases, with 6 bases between. Germline assignment: CDR1 SNHLY and CDR2 FYNNEI. DNA of the CDR3: TGTGCCAGCAGTGAACCCCAAGGCTACACCTTC. It is translated as CASSEPQGYTF.

A remark on this clone: The sample has other DNA sequences that encode this CDR3 too. The chain is built from TRBV7-6 and TRBJ1-4, with 8 bases fitting TRBD1. V lost 4 bases and J lost 2; bases outside the gene matches: 6. The CDR3 length is 16 residues. Germline-derived CDR1 and CDR2 are SGHVS and FNYEAQ. CDR3 residues: CASSYRRQGTNEKLFF. CDR3 coding DNA: TGTGCCAGCAGCTACCGCCGACAGGGGACTAATGAAAAACTGTTTTTT.

The V call is TRBV7-2, the J call TRBJ2-1; 7 nucleotides agree with TRBD2. The CDR3 has 17 residues. The germline V gene encodes CDR1 SGHTA and CDR2 FQGNSA. J gave up 0 bases and V 5 bases, and 10 bases lay outside the gene matches. The CDR3 DNA reads as TGTGCCAGCAGCAGCCTCTTGCGGGGGAGCTCCTACAATGAGCAGTTCTTC. This encodes CASSSLLRGSSYNEQFF.

This sequence joins TRBV7-2 and TRBJ2-3, with 9 bases fitting TRBD2. This CDR3 region has 12 residues. The V gene's germline CDR1 is SGHTA and CDR2 FQGNSA. V was clipped by 8 bases and J by 4 bases; unmatched bases: 1. The CDR3 protein is CASGTSPDTQYF. In DNA, the CDR3 is TGTGCCAGCGGGACTAGCCCAGATACGCAGTATTTT.

The V call is TRBV9, the J call TRBJ2-7; D remains ambiguous. In germline, CDR1 is SGDLS, CDR2 YYNGEE. This CDR3 contains 13 residues. V was trimmed by 0 bases and J by 7 bases, leaving 11 bases between them. DNA for the CDR3: TGTGCCAGCAGCGTAGTAACGATAGGGGAGCAGTACTTC. Amino acid sequence: CASSVVTIGEQYF. The entire variable domain, with the rest obtained from reference TRBV9 and TRBJ2-7, is as follows: DSGVTQTPKHLITATGQRVTLRCSPRSGDLSVYWYQQSLDQGLQFLIQYYNGEERAKGNILERFSAQQFPDLHSELNLSSLELGDSALYFCASSVVTIGEQYFGPGTRLTVT.

The chain links TRBV5-5 to TRBJ2-5; D remains unclear. V dropped 4 bases and J dropped 0 bases, with 7 bases sitting between them. Germline V CDR1 and CDR2: SGHKS, YYEKEE (reference sequence). The CDR3 runs to 13 residues. This CDR3 is CASSVGHQETQYF. CDR3 sequence (DNA): TGTGCCAGCAGCGTGGGTCACCAAGAGACCCAGTACTTC.

The chain combines TRBV10-2 with TRBJ2-5; tentatively, D is TRBD2 (5 bases). The CDR3 consists of 14 residues. V shed 4 bases and J shed 2 bases, with 11 bases lying between them. Germline-derived CDR1 and CDR2 are WSHSY and SAAADI. The CDR3 reads CASSVGGPQETQYF. Written as DNA, the CDR3 is TGCGCCAGCAGTGTCGGAGGACCGCAAGAGACCCAGTACTTC.

Worth noting for this clone: The same CDR3 arises from other DNA sequences in this sample as well. The genes are TRBV25-1 and TRBJ2-7, with D maybe TRBD1 (6 bases). This CDR3 is built from 13 residues. V lost 1 base to trimming and J lost 4 bases, with 8 bases between them. Germline CDR1 MGHDK, CDR2 SYGVNS. CDR3 amino acids: CASSELTGYEQYF. The CDR3 bases are TGTGCCAGCAGTGAATTAACAGGGTACGAGCAGTACTTC.

This sequence joins TRBV5-1 and TRBJ2-3; TRBD2 is a possible D gene (6 bases). The CDR3 loop spans 15 amino acids. Trimming took off 6 bases at V and 1 base at J, with 15 bases between the two ends. CDR1 is SGHRS and CDR2 is YFSETQ in the germline V gene. In nucleotides, the CDR3 is TGCGCCAGCACCTTTAGCGGAGGGGGCACAGATACGCAGTATTTT. Its translation: CASTFSGGGTDTQYF. Based on the CDR3 plus reference TRBV5-1 and TRBJ2-3, the full variable domain is KAGVTQTPRYLIKTRGQQVTLSCSPISGHRSVSWYQQTPGQGLQFLFEYFSETQRNKGNFPGRFSGRQFSNSRSEMNVSTLELGDSALYLCASTFSGGGTDTQYFGPGTRLTVL.

This clone occurred once. This chain uses TRBV11-2 with TRBJ2-1, with no clear D. Germline loops: CDR1 SGHAT, CDR2 FQNNGV. V dropped 7 bases and J dropped 6 bases, with 13 bases sitting between them. There are 13 residues in the CDR3. The CDR3 DNA is TGTGCCAGCACCTACTCCAGGTCCAATGAGCAGTTCTTC. Its translation: CASTYSRSNEQFF.

V and J are TRBV27 and TRBJ2-3; D is uncertain. Germline CDR1 and CDR2: MNHEY and SMNVEV (reference sequence). The CDR3 covers 15 residues. V was clipped by 2 bases and J by 0 bases, with 9 bases between them. CDR3 sequence reads: CASSLMAASTDTQYF. CDR3 nucleotide sequence: TGTGCCAGCAGTTTAATGGCGGCTAGCACAGATACGCAGTATTTT.

The genes are TRBV6-6 and TRBJ2-7, with 7 bases fitting TRBD1. V shed 5 bases, J shed 6 bases, and the junction held 7 bases outside the gene matches. CDR3 size: 13 residues. The germline CDR1 and CDR2 sequences are MNHNY and SVGAGI (reference sequence). CDR3 sequence reads: CASSPAGGGEQYF. CDR3 sequence (DNA): TGTGCCAGCAGTCCGGCAGGGGGTGGCGAGCAGTACTTC.

CDR3 in amino acids: CSVEGWGYEQYF. In DNA, the CDR3 is TGCAGCGTTGAAGGGTGGGGCTACGAGCAGTACTTC. The rearrangement joins TRBV29-1 to TRBJ2-7; no clear D. The germline gives CDR1 SQVTM, CDR2 ANQGSEA. The CDR3 totals 12 residues. V lost 1 base, J lost 3 bases, and 7 bases lay in between.

The rearrangement joins TRBV9 to TRBJ2-3; the match to TRBD2 covers 9 bases. Germline loops: CDR1 SGDLS, CDR2 YYNGEE. J lost 3 bases, V lost 4 bases, and 9 bases had no gene match. The CDR3 contains 16 residues. The CDR3 protein is CASSPSSGEGTDTQYF. In DNA, the CDR3 is TGTGCCAGCAGCCCCTCTAGCGGGGAAGGGACAGATACGCAGTATTTT. Drawing the rest from reference TRBV9 and TRBJ2-3, the complete variable domain is DSGVTQTPKHLITATGQRVTLRCSPRSGDLSVYWYQQSLDQGLQFLIQYYNGEERAKGNILERFSAQQFPDLHSELNLSSLELGDSALYFCASSPSSGEGTDTQYFGPGTRLTVL.

CDR3 residues: CASSVEGGSDTQYF. The CDR3, as DNA: TGTGCCAGCAGCGTAGAAGGGGGGTCAGATACGCAGTATTTT. The V call is TRBV9, the J call TRBJ2-3; D tentatively reads TRBD1 or TRBD2 (6 bases each). This CDR3 is 14 amino acids long. Per germline, CDR1 SGDLS and CDR2 YYNGEE. The V end was cut by 0 bases, the J end by 4 bases, with 9 bases between.

The chain has TRBV28 and TRBJ2-7; D unresolved. Germline V gene sequence: CDR1 MDHEN, CDR2 SYDVKM. V shed 9 bases and J shed 1 base, with 10 bases lying between them. The CDR3 covers 12 residues. The CDR3 sequence: CARTHRSYEQYF. The CDR3 DNA follows: TGTGCCAGGACTCACAGATCCTACGAGCAGTACTTC. The full variable domain, rest sourced from reference TRBV28 and TRBJ2-7, is DVKVTQSSRYLVKRTGEKVFLECVQDMDHENMFWYRQDPGLGLRLIYFSYDVKMKEKGDIPEGYSVSREKKERFSLILESASTNQTSMYLCARTHRSYEQYFGPGTRLTVT.

This clone was detected once. This chain links TRBV4-2 with TRBJ2-2; D is undetermined. The germline V and J ends were trimmed by 0 bases and 7 bases, with 12 bases remaining between them. Germline assignment: CDR1 LGHNA and CDR2 YNFKEQ. The CDR3 runs 15 residues. CDR3 in DNA: TGTGCCAGCAGCCAAGATTCCGGGCTTGGCGGGGAGCTGTTTTTT. It specifies CASSQDSGLGGELFF.

The J gene is TRBJ2-7, the V gene TRBV19; D is possibly TRBD2 (6 bases). With 9 bases removed from V and 6 bases from J, the gap between germline ends came to 18 bases. The CDR3 consists of 13 residues. Germline CDR1 LNHDA, CDR2 SQIVND (reference sequence). CDR3 protein: CASGPAGPFEQYF. CDR3 DNA: TGTGCCAGCGGGCCAGCGGGTCCTTTCGAGCAGTACTTC.

The chain has TRBV7-9 and TRBJ2-3, with D uncertain. Germline V CDR1 and CDR2: SEHNR, FQNEAQ (reference sequence). The CDR3 is made up of 13 amino acids. V lost 7 bases to trimming and J lost 2 bases, with 10 bases between them. CDR3 DNA sequence: TGTGCCAGCACCTTTGGGTTCACAGATACGCAGTATTTT. It yields the protein CASTFGFTDTQYF.

The chain employs TRBV19 and TRBJ2-3; TRBD2 aligns across 11 bases. The CDR3 is 17 amino acids. Trimming at V came to 4 bases and at J to 2 bases, leaving 8 bases not matched to a gene. The germline CDR1 and CDR2 sequences are LNHDA and SQIVND (reference sequence). The CDR3: CASSTPGTSGLTDTQYF. The CDR3 DNA reads TGTGCCAGTAGTACCCCCGGGACTAGCGGACTCACAGATACGCAGTATTTT.

J is TRBJ2-2 and V is TRBV27, with a weak D call TRBD2 (5 bases). The germline gives CDR1 MNHEY, CDR2 SMNVEV (reference sequence). The V gene lost 7 bases and the J gene lost 0 bases, with 21 bases spanning the gap. CDR3 size: 18 residues. DNA for the CDR3: TGTGCCAGCAATCCTAGGCCAGCGGTAAACGCGAACACCGGGGAGCTGTTTTTT. Translating it yields CASNPRPAVNANTGELFF.

The chain uses TRBV19 and TRBJ2-7, with TRBD1 matching over 7 bases. The CDR3 consists of 15 residues. Trimming took 7 bases from V and 4 from J; bases not matched to a gene: 13. The germline CDR1 and CDR2 sequences are LNHDA and SQIVND (reference sequence). CDR3 DNA sequence: TGTGCCAGTAAATTCGGACAGGACCCTTGGTACGAGCAGTACTTC. Encoded protein: CASKFGQDPWYEQYF. The complete variable domain, with remaining parts taken from reference TRBV19 and TRBJ2-7, reads DGGITQSPKYLFRKEGQNVTLSCEQNLNHDAMYWYRQDPGQGLRLIYYSQIVNDFQKGDIAEGYSVSREKKESFPLTVTSAQKNPTAFYLCASKFGQDPWYEQYFGPGTRLTVT.